One and the same sample provided the 31 T cell receptor beta chains below, sequenced in a study of blood T cell repertoires in COVID-19. The assay was immunoSEQ multiplex PCR, and TCRdb's table has in-frame clones only and misses some. The repertoire holds 210,000 or so clones, more than 75% seen once, with about 4.5% in the top ten. Sequenced material: peripheral blood. These receptors originate from a man between 45 and 60 years old with acute or convalescent COVID-19.

The chain carries TRBV28 and TRBJ1-5; a weak D match, TRBD1 (6 bases). Germline CDR1 MDHEN, CDR2 SYDVKM. Trimming stripped 5 bases from V and 5 bases from J, with 10 bases between. The CDR3 has 13 amino acids. CDR3 sequence (DNA): TGTGCCAGCAGTACTGACAGGTATCAGCCCCAGCATTTT. It specifies CASSTDRYQPQHF.

This rearrangement joins TRBV11-2 to TRBJ2-7; D remains unclear. The ends were cut back, 1 base at V and 4 bases at J, with 8 bases in the middle. The CDR3 runs to 13 residues. The germline V gene encodes CDR1 SGHAT and CDR2 FQNNGV. The CDR3 DNA is TGTGCCAGCAGCTTAGGGGCCAAGTACGAGCAGTACTTC. Its protein is CASSLGAKYEQYF. The full variable domain, with the rest looked up from reference TRBV11-2 and TRBJ2-7, is EAGVAQSPRYKIIEKRQSVAFWCNPISGHATLYWYQQILGQGPKLLIQFQNNGVVDDSQLPKDRFSAERLKGVDSTLKIQPAKLEDSAVYLCASSLGAKYEQYFGPGTRLTVT.

As for this clone: Other nucleotide sequences in the sample specify the same CDR3. J is TRBJ1-3 and V is TRBV19, with 7 bases that match TRBD1. The V and J ends lost 6 bases and 4 bases, in that order; junction bases with no gene match: 6. This CDR3 comprises 14 residues. Germline V gene lookup returns CDR1 LNHDA and CDR2 SQIVND (reference sequence). This CDR3 is CASRPTGAGNTIYF. In DNA, the CDR3 is TGTGCCAGTAGGCCTACAGGGGCCGGAAACACCATATATTTT. The full variable domain, rest sourced from reference TRBV19 and TRBJ1-3, is DGGITQSPKYLFRKEGQNVTLSCEQNLNHDAMYWYRQDPGQGLRLIYYSQIVNDFQKGDIAEGYSVSREKKESFPLTVTSAQKNPTAFYLCASRPTGAGNTIYFGEGSWLTVV.

The chain links TRBV27 to TRBJ1-2, with 11 bases identical to TRBD1. The CDR3 has 15 amino acids. V trimming: 6 bases; J trimming: 0 bases; junction bases outside the gene matches: 3. Germline CDR1 MNHEY, CDR2 SMNVEV (reference sequence). The CDR3 DNA is TGTGCCAGCAGGCCGGACAGGGGGCCTAACTATGGCTACACCTTC. Encoded protein: CASRPDRGPNYGYTF.

CDR3 sequence reads: CASSLSNQPQHF. CDR3 nucleotides: TGTGCCAGTAGTCTCAGCAATCAGCCCCAGCATTTT. The gene calls are TRBV19 and TRBJ1-5; D is undetermined. CDR3 size: 12 residues. Trimming removed 5 bases at V and 1 base at J, with 3 bases between. In germline, CDR1 is LNHDA, CDR2 SQIVND (reference sequence).

V gene TRBV5-1 combines with J gene TRBJ1-6; maybe TRBD1 (6 bases). Trimming removed 4 bases from V and 12 bases from J, with 11 bases in between. Germline loops: CDR1 SGHRS, CDR2 YFSETQ. CDR3 size: 12 residues. In DNA, the CDR3 is TGCGCCAGCAGCACCGGACAGAAACCCCTCCACTTT. As protein: CASSTGQKPLHF.

V usage is TRBV18 and J usage is TRBJ2-7; D is undetermined. The CDR3 length is 14 residues. Germline CDR1 KGHSH, CDR2 LQKENI. V dropped 4 bases and J dropped 0 bases, with 10 bases sitting between them. CDR3 sequence reads: CASSQAIHSYEQYF. The DNA for the CDR3 is TGTGCCAGCTCACAAGCTATTCACTCCTACGAGCAGTACTTC.

The chain is built from TRBV10-1 and TRBJ2-7, with 7 bases identical to TRBD1. Losses at the gene ends were 4 bases for V and 6 bases for J; bases not matched to a gene: 3. The CDR3 runs to 12 residues. CDR1 and CDR2 (germline): WNHNN, SYGVQD (reference sequence). The CDR3 protein is CASSGPGGEQYF. In DNA, the CDR3 is TGCGCCAGCAGTGGCCCAGGGGGCGAGCAGTACTTC.

This clone has only a few counts. J is TRBJ1-1 and V is TRBV28; D not resolved. Trimming pared 11 bases from V and 1 base from J, leaving 8 bases between. Looked up from germline, CDR1 is MDHEN and CDR2 is SYDVKM. CDR3 length: 11 amino acids. The CDR3 protein is CAAGTNTEAFF. As DNA, the CDR3 is TGTGCCGCAGGAACGAACACTGAAGCTTTCTTT.

The rearrangement uses TRBV6-1 and TRBJ2-7; D may be TRBD1 (6 bases). CDR1 and CDR2 (germline): MNHNS, SASEGT. There are 13 residues in the CDR3. V was shortened by 2 bases and J by 9 bases, with 14 bases between the two germline ends. Here the CDR3 DNA reads TGTGCCAGCAGTGAAAGTTGGGGGCAGGTGCAGTACTTC. Translating gives CASSESWGQVQYF.

This clone was recorded a few times. The chain carries TRBV6-5 and TRBJ2-5; TRBD2 might be the D (5 bases). Trimming shortened V by 7 bases and J by 2 bases, and 11 bases separated the two germline ends. The length of the CDR3 is 13 residues. Germline CDR1 is MNHEY and CDR2 is SVGAGI. The CDR3 nucleotides are TGTGCCAGCACGAGGACTCCACAAGAGACCCAGTACTTC. It yields the protein CASTRTPQETQYF.

The chain joins TRBV6-5 to TRBJ1-1, with 7 bases lining up with TRBD1. CDR3 size: 15 residues. V lost 4 bases and J lost 0; bases outside the gene matches: 5. In germline, CDR1 is MNHEY, CDR2 SVGAGI. The chain's CDR3 is CASSFDRALNTEAFF. CDR3 nucleotides: TGTGCCAGCAGTTTCGACAGGGCCTTGAACACTGAAGCTTTCTTT.

This clone is a singleton in its sample. The chain couples TRBV6-1 to TRBJ2-4; 12 bases fit TRBD1. CDR3 length: 16 residues. The trim removed 3 bases at V and 4 bases at J, leaving 4 bases unmatched. Germline-derived CDR1 and CDR2 are MNHNS and SASEGT. CDR3 DNA sequence: TGTGCCAGCAGTGAGGGGACAGGGGGCCTAAAAAACATTCAGTACTTC. Protein: CASSEGTGGLKNIQYF.

The genes are TRBV19 and TRBJ1-1; a possible D gene is TRBD1 (5 bases). Germline lookup yields CDR1 LNHDA and CDR2 SQIVND (reference sequence). The CDR3 loop spans 16 amino acids. V dropped 4 bases and J dropped 5 bases, with 20 bases sitting between them. This CDR3 is CASSTRYRTKGTEAFF. The CDR3 DNA reads TGTGCCAGTAGTACCAGATATCGGACAAAGGGGACTGAAGCTTTCTTT.

This sequence joins TRBV5-8 and TRBJ1-1; D unresolved. Germline loops: CDR1 SGHTS, CDR2 YDEGEE. The CDR3 is 11 amino acids. V shed 2 bases and J shed 5 bases, with 4 bases lying between them. Here the CDR3 DNA reads TGTGCCAGCAGCTTCCGGACTGAAGCTTTCTTT. Translating gives CASSFRTEAFF.

The chain employs TRBV4-2 and TRBJ1-1; no clear D gene. The germline CDR1 and CDR2 sequences are LGHNA and YNFKEQ. This CDR3 is 13 amino acids long. Between the trimmed V and J ends, which lost 1 base and 1 base, there was a span of 4 bases. Here the CDR3 DNA reads TGTGCCAGCAGCCAAGGTCAGAACACTGAAGCTTTCTTT. It translates to CASSQGQNTEAFF.

The chain is built from TRBV3-1 (or the pseudogene TRBV3-2) and TRBJ2-7; a weak D match, TRBD2 (6 bases). Germline CDR1 is LGHDT and CDR2 is YNNKEL (reference sequence). V lost 11 bases and J lost 3, with 11 bases in between. CDR3 length: 11 amino acids. CDR3 in DNA: TGTGCCGCCGGGGGACTCTACGAGCAGTACTTC. It translates to CAAGGLYEQYF.

The V gene is TRBV9, the J gene TRBJ1-1, with D possibly being TRBD1 (6 bases). Germline CDR1 is SGDLS and CDR2 is YYNGEE. The length of the CDR3 is 15 residues. V lost 3 bases and J 2 bases, leaving 14 bases between the germline ends. CDR3 loop: CASSALDSYNTEAFF. The CDR3 DNA follows: TGTGCCAGCAGCGCTCTGGACAGCTACAACACTGAAGCTTTCTTT.

The chain couples TRBV19 to TRBJ2-5, with TRBD1 as a possible D gene (6 bases). This CDR3 is built from 15 residues. The germline V and J ends were trimmed by 6 bases and 3 bases, with 17 bases remaining between them. The germline CDR1 and CDR2 sequences are LNHDA and SQIVND (reference sequence). This CDR3 is CASSTNRGSEETQYF. The CDR3 coding sequence is TGTGCCAGTAGCACTAATAGGGGGTCAGAAGAGACCCAGTACTTC.

V usage is TRBV7-9 and J usage is TRBJ1-3; D unresolved. The CDR3 is made up of 15 amino acids. The V gene lost 6 bases and the J gene lost 0 bases, with 12 bases spanning the gap. Looked up from germline, CDR1 is SEHNR and CDR2 is FQNEAQ (reference sequence). The CDR3 reads CASSMPPSSGNTIYF. CDR3 DNA: TGTGCCAGCAGTATGCCGCCCAGCTCTGGAAACACCATATATTTT.

This chain links TRBV11-2 with TRBJ2-7; 9 nucleotides align to TRBD1. The CDR3 is 15 amino acids. J was trimmed by 3 bases and V by 4 bases; bases with no gene match: 7. Germline values: CDR1 SGHAT, CDR2 FQNNGV. The CDR3 region has the DNA TGTGCCAGCAGCTCTTCCGGGACAGGGATCTACGAGCAGTACTTC. Translated: CASSSSGTGIYEQYF.

V gene TRBV27 combines with J gene TRBJ1-1; D is undetermined. CDR1 MNHEY and CDR2 SMNVEV come from the germline V gene (reference sequence). V was cut by 2 bases and J by 1 base, with 8 bases left in between. CDR3 length: 14 residues. The CDR3 region has the DNA TGTGCCAGCAGTTTAGTGGGCTCGAACACTGAAGCTTTCTTT. It codes for CASSLVGSNTEAFF.

In its sample, this clone was seen once. V is TRBV6-5 and J is TRBJ1-2; D is perhaps TRBD1 (5 bases). Trimming shortened V by 6 bases and J by 3 bases, and 14 bases separated the two germline ends. From germline, CDR1 is MNHEY and CDR2 SVGAGI. The CDR3 extends over 14 amino acids. The DNA for the CDR3 is TGTGCCAGCAGGCTCCGTACAGGATACTATGGCTACACCTTC. Translating it yields CASRLRTGYYGYTF.

This chain uses TRBV29-1 with TRBJ1-6; 10 nucleotides match TRBD1. CDR1 and CDR2 from the germline V gene are SQVTM and ANQGSEA. This CDR3 is built from 13 residues. Trimming at V came to 6 bases and at J to 7 bases, leaving 3 bases not matched to a gene. The chain's CDR3 is CSVKDRGNSPLHF. For the CDR3, the DNA is TGCAGCGTGAAGGACAGGGGGAATTCACCCCTCCACTTT.

This chain connects TRBV19 to TRBJ1-4, with 11 bases matching TRBD1. After removal of 6 bases from V and 6 bases from J, the junction contained 6 bases not matched to a gene. The germline V gene has CDR1 LNHDA and CDR2 SQIVND (reference sequence). The CDR3 consists of 15 residues. The CDR3 region is CASRAPGQGDEKLFF. The CDR3, as DNA: TGTGCCAGTAGGGCACCGGGACAGGGGGATGAAAAACTGTTTTTT.

V and J are TRBV10-3 and TRBJ2-1, with D possibly being TRBD2 (7 bases). In germline, CDR1 is ENHRY, CDR2 SYGVKD. The CDR3 is 15 residues long. Trimming left V 1 base short and J 6 bases short, with 13 bases between. The CDR3 spells CAISEFAGAANEQFF. CDR3 bases: TGTGCCATCAGTGAGTTTGCGGGGGCCGCCAATGAGCAGTTCTTC.

The rearrangement joins TRBV7-7 to TRBJ1-4; 7 positions agree with TRBD1. This CDR3 contains 15 residues. After removal of 4 bases from V and 7 bases from J, the junction contained 9 bases not matched to a gene. The germline V gene has CDR1 SSHAT and CDR2 FNYEAQ (reference sequence). The CDR3 region is CASSSKGAPGEKLFF. The CDR3 coding sequence is TGTGCCAGCAGCTCAAAGGGGGCTCCGGGTGAAAAACTGTTTTTT.

This sequence joins TRBV7-6 and TRBJ2-7; D might be TRBD1 (6 bases). This CDR3 is 16 amino acids long. The V end was cut by 1 base, the J end by 0 bases, with 13 bases between. CDR1 is SGHVS and CDR2 is FNYEAQ in the germline V gene. This CDR3 reads CASSLGFGQNSYEQYF. The CDR3 DNA reads as TGTGCCAGCAGCTTAGGGTTTGGACAGAACTCCTACGAGCAGTACTTC.

This clone is a singleton in its sample. V and J are TRBV5-1 and TRBJ1-5; TRBD1 matches at 8 bases. Germline-derived CDR1 and CDR2 are SGHRS and YFSETQ. The CDR3 has 15 residues. V shed 4 bases, J shed 13 bases, and the junction held 16 bases outside the gene matches. The CDR3 nucleotides read TGCGCCAGCAGCCCCGGAGCAGGGGGCTCCCAGCGGCAGCATTTT. Encoded protein: CASSPGAGGSQRQHF. Combining the CDR3 with reference TRBV5-1 and TRBJ1-5 gives the whole variable domain KAGVTQTPRYLIKTRGQQVTLSCSPISGHRSVSWYQQTPGQGLQFLFEYFSETQRNKGNFPGRFSGRQFSNSRSEMNVSTLELGDSALYLCASSPGAGGSQRQHFGDGTRLSIL.

This chain joins TRBV7-9 and TRBJ2-5, with 9 positions matching TRBD1. Losses at the gene ends were 3 bases for V and 2 bases for J; bases not matched to a gene: 1. Germline V gene sequence: CDR1 SEHNR, CDR2 FQNEAQ (reference sequence). The CDR3 sequence is 14 residues long. As DNA, the CDR3 is TGTGCCAGCAGCTTTGGACAGGGGCAAGAGACCCAGTACTTC. Translation: CASSFGQGQETQYF.

The chain combines TRBV7-9 with TRBJ2-5; a weak D match, TRBD2 (5 bases). The V gene's germline CDR1 is SEHNR and CDR2 FQNEAQ (reference sequence). Trimming stripped 3 bases from V and 5 bases from J, with 10 bases between. The CDR3 loop spans 13 amino acids. The CDR3 sequence: CASSLAGTETQYF. As DNA, the CDR3 is TGTGCCAGCAGCTTGGCGGGTACGGAGACCCAGTACTTC.